One sample yielded the 32 T cell receptor beta chains listed below, sequenced in a study of blood T cell repertoires in COVID-19. Repertoires were generated with immunoSEQ multiplex PCR, while TCRdb's copy carries only in-frame clones and drops some. The table includes approximately 93,000 clones, about 91% detected once. The source material was peripheral blood. The source of these receptors is a man aged 45-65 years with COVID-19, enrolled during active disease.

In its sample, this clone was seen once. The chain uses TRBV27 and TRBJ2-3; 11 positions match TRBD2. Germline CDR1 and CDR2: MNHEY and SMNVEV (reference sequence). V lost 3 bases and J lost 4; bases outside the gene matches: 3. The CDR3 is 15 amino acids. The CDR3 reads CASSLAGLAADTQYF. CDR3 sequence (DNA): TGTGCCAGCAGTTTGGCGGGACTAGCGGCAGATACGCAGTATTTT.

The J gene is TRBJ2-5, the V gene TRBV10-3; possibly TRBD1 for D (5 bases). CDR3 size: 12 residues. The germline CDR1 and CDR2 sequences are ENHRY and SYGVKD. Trimming took off 10 bases at V and 2 bases at J, with 11 bases between the two ends. The chain's CDR3 is CATMTDQETQYF. The CDR3, as DNA: TGTGCCACGATGACAGATCAAGAGACCCAGTACTTC.

The CDR3 nucleotides are TGTGCCAGCAAACAGGGGCCGGGTGTAACTGAAGCTTTCTTT. Translated: CASKQGPGVTEAFF. The genes are TRBV6-5 and TRBJ1-1, with TRBD1 matching 7 bases. Per the germline V gene, CDR1 is MNHEY and CDR2 is SVGAGI. The CDR3 sequence is 14 residues long. V trimming: 7 bases; J trimming: 5 bases; junction bases outside the gene matches: 10.

This chain uses TRBV5-1 with TRBJ2-3, with TRBD1 identical over 12 bases. There are 17 residues in the CDR3. With 4 bases clipped from V and 2 bases from J, the junction kept 8 bases outside the gene matches. In germline, CDR1 is SGHRS, CDR2 YFSETQ. In DNA form, the CDR3 reads TGCGCCAGCAGCCTCGGGACAGGGGGCTCGAACACAGATACGCAGTATTTT. It translates to CASSLGTGGSNTDTQYF. The variable domain in full, with the rest retrieved from reference TRBV5-1 and TRBJ2-3, is KAGVTQTPRYLIKTRGQQVTLSCSPISGHRSVSWYQQTPGQGLQFLFEYFSETQRNKGNFPGRFSGRQFSNSRSEMNVSTLELGDSALYLCASSLGTGGSNTDTQYFGPGTRLTVL.

V gene TRBV14 combines with J gene TRBJ2-1, with TRBD1 identical over 11 bases. After removal of 3 bases from V and 0 bases from J, the junction contained 7 bases not matched to a gene. In germline, CDR1 is SGHDN, CDR2 FVKESK. The CDR3 consists of 18 residues. The CDR3 DNA reads TGTGCCAGCAGCCACCTGGACAGGGGGCTCAACTCCTACAATGAGCAGTTCTTC. Amino acid sequence: CASSHLDRGLNSYNEQFF.

This clone was counted only a few times. V gene TRBV5-1 combines with J gene TRBJ2-6, with TRBD1 matching over 7 bases. This CDR3 is 15 amino acids long. Germline-derived CDR1 and CDR2 are SGHRS and YFSETQ. J lost 0 bases, V lost 6 bases, and 3 bases had no gene match. DNA for the CDR3: TGCGCCAGCACGGGACAGAGCTCTGGGGCCAACGTCCTGACTTTC. It encodes CASTGQSSGANVLTF.

The chain combines TRBV6-2 or TRBV6-3 with TRBJ2-1; 12 bases match TRBD2. V was pared by 4 bases and J by 9 bases, with 7 bases of the junction left unmatched. CDR3 length: 15 amino acids. Germline assignment: CDR1 MNHEY and CDR2 SVGEGT. CDR3 bases: TGTGCCAGCAGTTTCTCTAGCGGGGGGGCCTCTGAGCAGTTCTTC. It specifies CASSFSSGGASEQFF.

V gene TRBV18 combines with J gene TRBJ1-2, with TRBD1 matching over 8 bases. CDR3 size: 15 residues. Germline CDR1 reads KGHSH; CDR2 reads LQKENI. Losses at the gene ends were 3 bases for V and 5 bases for J; bases not matched to a gene: 8. CDR3 region: CASSPSTGERYGYTF. The CDR3 DNA sequence: TGTGCCAGCTCACCTTCGACAGGGGAGAGGTATGGCTACACCTTC.

The V call is TRBV7-2, the J call TRBJ1-4; D gene unclear. The germline V gene encodes CDR1 SGHTA and CDR2 FQGNSA. The CDR3 is 15 residues long. V dropped 2 bases and J dropped 8 bases, with 15 bases sitting between them. This CDR3 reads CASSLLGRAVEKLFF. The DNA for the CDR3 is TGTGCCAGCAGCTTACTGGGGAGAGCCGTCGAAAAACTGTTTTTT.

The gene calls are TRBV28 and TRBJ1-1; D is perhaps TRBD1 (5 bases). V was clipped by 5 bases and J by 2 bases, with 21 bases between them. The CDR3 contains 17 residues. The germline CDR1 and CDR2 sequences are MDHEN and SYDVKM. The CDR3 region is CASSPGRWRGPNTEAFF. DNA for the CDR3: TGTGCCAGCAGTCCAGGGAGGTGGCGAGGCCCTAACACTGAAGCTTTCTTT. Combining the CDR3 with reference TRBV28 and TRBJ1-1 gives the whole variable domain DVKVTQSSRYLVKRTGEKVFLECVQDMDHENMFWYRQDPGLGLRLIYFSYDVKMKEKGDIPEGYSVSREKKERFSLILESASTNQTSMYLCASSPGRWRGPNTEAFFGQGTRLTVV.

This rearrangement joins TRBV5-1 to TRBJ1-4, with TRBD1 matching 9 bases. Germline values: CDR1 SGHRS, CDR2 YFSETQ. CDR3 length equals 14 residues. Trimming took 3 bases from V and 8 from J; bases not matched to a gene: 5. For the CDR3, the DNA is TGCGCCAGCAGCTCCGGGACAGGGCGAGAAAAACTGTTTTTT. Encoded protein: CASSSGTGREKLFF.

The J gene is TRBJ1-1, the V gene TRBV7-9; 8 positions agree with TRBD1. The CDR3 is 16 residues long. Looked up from germline, CDR1 is SEHNR and CDR2 is FQNEAQ (reference sequence). The ends lost 6 bases at V and 1 base at J; junction bases unmatched: 10. The CDR3 loop is CASSRFAGTGNTEAFF. CDR3 sequence (DNA): TGTGCCAGCAGTAGATTTGCCGGGACAGGGAACACTGAAGCTTTCTTT.

This rearrangement joins TRBV10-3 to TRBJ1-2, with TRBD1 matching over 7 bases. The length of the CDR3 is 17 residues. Germline CDR1 is ENHRY and CDR2 is SYGVKD. V was pared by 4 bases and J by 4 bases, with 15 bases of the junction left unmatched. CDR3 nucleotide sequence: TGTGCCATCAGTGGCGCACTCCTGACAGGGTTCGGCTATGGCTACACCTTC. This codes for CAISGALLTGFGYGYTF.

The V call is TRBV18, the J call TRBJ1-6, with D unclear. V was clipped by 6 bases and J by 7 bases, with 16 bases between them. CDR3 size: 15 residues. Looked up from germline, CDR1 is KGHSH and CDR2 is LQKENI. The CDR3 region has the DNA TGTGCCAGCTCGGGGAATCCGGGGAACAATTCACCCCTCCACTTT. Residues: CASSGNPGNNSPLHF. The full variable domain, in which reference TRBV18 and TRBJ1-6 provide the parts outside the CDR3, is NAGVMQNPRHLVRRRGQEARLRCSPMKGHSHVYWYRQLPEEGLKFMVYLQKENIIDESGMPKERFSAEFPKEGPSILRIQQVVRGDSAAYFCASSGNPGNNSPLHFGNGTRLTVT.

The gene calls are TRBV4-1 and TRBJ2-7, with 8 bases that match TRBD1. The CDR3 spans 14 residues. CDR1 and CDR2 (germline): MGHRA, YSYEKL. V lost 4 bases, J lost 1 base, and 3 bases stayed unmatched. The CDR3 sequence: CASSRGQGSYEQYF. The DNA for the CDR3 is TGCGCCAGCAGCCGTGGACAGGGATCCTACGAGCAGTACTTC.

Only one count was recorded for this clone. This rearrangement joins TRBV5-1 to TRBJ1-2; the match to TRBD1 covers 7 bases. J gave up 8 bases and V 4 bases, and 20 bases lay outside the gene matches. The germline gives CDR1 SGHRS, CDR2 YFSETQ. This CDR3 region has 17 residues. The chain's CDR3 is CASSPGSGGRQGLGYTF. The DNA of the CDR3 is TGCGCCAGCAGCCCGGGATCGGGCGGAAGACAGGGATTGGGCTACACCTTC.

The J gene is TRBJ1-6, the V gene TRBV7-9; 8 bases map to TRBD1. With 5 bases clipped from V and 5 bases from J, the junction kept 5 bases outside the gene matches. The CDR3 length is 15 residues. Germline assignment: CDR1 SEHNR and CDR2 FQNEAQ (reference sequence). CDR3 sequence reads: CASSPGTGHNSPLHF. The CDR3 DNA sequence: TGTGCCAGCAGCCCGGGGACAGGCCATAATTCACCCCTCCACTTT.

This chain uses TRBV5-1 with TRBJ1-4; 8 nucleotides line up with TRBD1. The J segment lost 8 bases and the V segment lost 4 bases, leaving 7 bases of the junction unmatched. The CDR3 contains 14 residues. From germline, CDR1 is SGHRS and CDR2 YFSETQ. CDR3 protein: CASSQQGAGEKLFF. The CDR3 DNA reads as TGCGCCAGCAGCCAGCAGGGGGCCGGGGAAAAACTGTTTTTT.

The rearrangement links TRBV9 to TRBJ1-3, with D possibly matching TRBD1 (6 bases). CDR3 length: 16 amino acids. The V and J ends lost 4 bases and 0 bases respectively, with 14 bases between them. CDR1 and CDR2 (germline): SGDLS, YYNGEE. CDR3 coding DNA: TGTGCCAGCAGCAGGGGGACACAGGGCTCTGGAAACACCATATATTTT. Translation gives CASSRGTQGSGNTIYF.

The rearrangement links TRBV5-5 to TRBJ2-1; TRBD1 is a possible D gene (6 bases). Germline values: CDR1 SGHKS, CDR2 YYEKEE (reference sequence). This CDR3 spans 16 amino acids. V lost 4 bases to trimming and J lost 2 bases, with 16 bases between them. In DNA, the CDR3 is TGTGCCAGCAGCCGCACAGGGACGGGCGCCTACAATGAGCAGTTCTTC. Protein product: CASSRTGTGAYNEQFF.

V gene TRBV19 combines with J gene TRBJ2-2, with 8 bases matching TRBD2. The CDR3 totals 17 residues. V lost 5 bases to trimming and J lost 0 bases; unmatched junction nucleotides: 8. The germline V gene encodes CDR1 LNHDA and CDR2 SQIVND (reference sequence). The CDR3 DNA is TGTGCCAGTAGTTGGGCGGGGGGACCATCGAACACCGGGGAGCTGTTTTTT. Translation gives CASSWAGGPSNTGELFF. Full variable domain (remainder filled in from reference TRBV19 and TRBJ2-2): DGGITQSPKYLFRKEGQNVTLSCEQNLNHDAMYWYRQDPGQGLRLIYYSQIVNDFQKGDIAEGYSVSREKKESFPLTVTSAQKNPTAFYLCASSWAGGPSNTGELFFGEGSRLTVL.

This chain joins TRBV2 and TRBJ1-2; possible D gene TRBD1, 6 bases. The germline V and J ends were trimmed by 4 bases and 7 bases, with 13 bases remaining between them. Per the germline V gene, CDR1 is SNHLY and CDR2 is FYNNEI. The CDR3 is 13 residues long. CDR3 in amino acids: CASSGAGVAGYTF. Written as DNA, the CDR3 is TGTGCCAGCAGTGGGGCAGGGGTGGCTGGCTACACCTTC.

The gene calls are TRBV5-1 and TRBJ1-2, with TRBD1 identical over 7 bases. CDR1 and CDR2 from the germline V gene are SGHRS and YFSETQ. Trimming took 0 bases from V and 4 from J; bases not matched to a gene: 9. This CDR3 contains 16 residues. For the CDR3, the DNA is TGCGCCAGCAGCTTGGGGACAGCCTCAGGGGGCTATGGCTACACCTTC. This translates into CASSLGTASGGYGYTF.

This chain uses TRBV6-2 or TRBV6-3 with TRBJ2-7, with 12 bases aligning to TRBD1. J was trimmed by 7 bases and V by 6 bases; bases with no gene match: 10. The germline V gene has CDR1 MNHEY and CDR2 SVGEGT. The CDR3 sequence is 15 residues long. CDR3 region: CASSSPGQGAIEQYF. CDR3 nucleotide sequence: TGTGCCAGCAGCTCGCCGGGACAGGGGGCAATTGAGCAGTACTTC.

The V and J genes are TRBV7-3 and TRBJ2-1, with TRBD2 matching over 10 bases. The junction had 3 bases not matched to a gene; V was cut back by 5 bases and J by 5 bases. Germline lookup yields CDR1 SGHTA and CDR2 FQGTGA. The CDR3 consists of 14 residues. CDR3 sequence reads: CASSPGTSDNEQFF. For the CDR3, the DNA is TGTGCCAGCAGCCCCGGGACTAGCGACAATGAGCAGTTCTTC.

The chain couples TRBV6-5 to TRBJ1-5; D not resolved. Germline lookup yields CDR1 MNHEY and CDR2 SVGAGI. This CDR3 has 15 amino acids. Deletions cut 7 bases from V and 0 bases from J, with 13 bases between. DNA for the CDR3: TGTGCCAGCAACGCCGGCAGGTATAGCAATCAGCCCCAGCATTTT. Translated: CASNAGRYSNQPQHF.

The chain has TRBV6-1 and TRBJ1-6; no firm D call. CDR1 and CDR2 (germline): MNHNS, SASEGT. The CDR3 runs to 16 residues. The germline V and J ends were trimmed by 2 bases and 5 bases, with 13 bases remaining between them. The CDR3 DNA follows: TGTGCCAGCAGTGAAATAGTCGGGTTAAATAATTCACCCCTCCACTTT. Its translation: CASSEIVGLNNSPLHF.

V is TRBV28 and J is TRBJ1-2, with 10 bases fitting TRBD1. Germline V gene data show CDR1 as MDHEN and CDR2 as SYDVKM. The trim removed 5 bases at V and 4 bases at J, leaving 7 bases unmatched. The CDR3 spans 15 residues. The CDR3 DNA is TGTGCCAGCAGTGCGGGACAGGGGAGGGCCTATGGCTACACCTTC. Its protein is CASSAGQGRAYGYTF.

This chain joins TRBV11-3 and TRBJ2-1, with TRBD1 matching over 9 bases. Germline V gene lookup returns CDR1 SGHNT and CDR2 YENEEA. The V segment lost 5 bases and the J segment 6 bases; nucleotides outside the gene matches: 8. The CDR3 has 15 amino acids. The CDR3 region is CASSPGTGSFNEQFF. For the CDR3, the DNA is TGTGCCAGCAGCCCCGGGACAGGGTCGTTCAATGAGCAGTTCTTC.

The chain is built from TRBV21-1 and TRBJ2-7; the listed D gene, TRBD1, was not tested against the DNA. TRBV21-1 is assigned pseudogene status. This CDR3 region has 14 residues. In DNA, the CDR3 is TGTGCCAGCACCCCGGGACAGGGGGACTACGAGCAGTACTTC. As protein: CASTPGQGDYEQYF.

This clone was counted a single time. The gene calls are TRBV27 and TRBJ1-2; 9 bases are shared with TRBD1. V trimming: 6 bases; J trimming: 4 bases; junction bases outside the gene matches: 6. Germline V gene data show CDR1 as MNHEY and CDR2 as SMNVEV (reference sequence). The CDR3 sequence is 14 residues long. The CDR3 DNA reads TGTGCCAGCAGAACTACAGGGGGCTCCTATGGCTACACCTTC. Translating gives CASRTTGGSYGYTF.

The V and J genes are TRBV5-4 and TRBJ1-2; D possibly corresponds to TRBD1 (6 bases). There are 13 residues in the CDR3. Germline V gene sequence: CDR1 SGHNT, CDR2 YYREEE (reference sequence). The V end was cut by 4 bases, the J end by 4 bases, with 11 bases between. DNA for the CDR3: TGTGCCAGCAGCACGGACAGCCTCTATGGCTACACCTTC. This sequence encodes CASSTDSLYGYTF.